This record concerns one T cell receptor (beta chain) sequence. Method: immunoSEQ multiplex PCR; TCRdb's copy keeps in-frame clones and lacks some. The sample comprises roughly 35,000 clones, 88% of which are singletons, and 0.9% to 1.5% rests with the top ten. The sample comes from a study of T cell changes during pregnancy in multiple sclerosis. From germline, CDR1 is SQVTM and CDR2 ANQGSEA. The CDR3 contains 15 residues. The junction had 4 bases not matched to a gene; V was cut back by 3 bases and J by 0 bases. The sample in question was CD4+ T cells from peripheral blood mononuclear cells, obtained before pregnancy. The chain couples TRBV29-1 to TRBJ2-1, with 8 nucleotides matching TRBD2. The sequence was obtained from a female donor with multiple sclerosis, enrolled in a pregnancy study. The CDR3 reads CSVDPTSGSYNEQFF. The DNA for the CDR3 is TGCAGCGTTGACCCCACTAGCGGCTCCTACAATGAGCAGTTCTTC.